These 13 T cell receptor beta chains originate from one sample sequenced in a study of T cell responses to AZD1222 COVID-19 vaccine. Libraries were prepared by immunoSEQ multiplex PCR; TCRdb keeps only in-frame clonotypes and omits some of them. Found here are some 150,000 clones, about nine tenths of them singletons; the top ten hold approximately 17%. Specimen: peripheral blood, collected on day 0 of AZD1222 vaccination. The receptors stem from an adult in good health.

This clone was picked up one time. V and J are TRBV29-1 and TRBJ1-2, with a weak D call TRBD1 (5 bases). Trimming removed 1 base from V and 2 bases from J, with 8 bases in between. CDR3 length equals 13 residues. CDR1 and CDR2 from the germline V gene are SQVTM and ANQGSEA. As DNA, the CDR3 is TGCAGCGTTGAAGTGGCAGGGAACTATGGCTACACCTTC. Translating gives CSVEVAGNYGYTF.

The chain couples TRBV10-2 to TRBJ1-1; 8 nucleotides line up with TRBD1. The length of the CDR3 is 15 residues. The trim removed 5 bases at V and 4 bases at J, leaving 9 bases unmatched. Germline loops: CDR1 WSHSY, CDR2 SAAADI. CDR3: CASSWQGAPGTEAFF. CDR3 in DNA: TGCGCCAGCAGTTGGCAGGGGGCGCCTGGCACTGAAGCTTTCTTT.

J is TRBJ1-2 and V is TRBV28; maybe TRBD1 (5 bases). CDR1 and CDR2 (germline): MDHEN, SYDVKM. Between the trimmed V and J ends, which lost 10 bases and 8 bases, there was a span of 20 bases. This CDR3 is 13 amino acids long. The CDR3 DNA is TGTGCCACGGGTAGGCGGCAGGGCCGGGGCTACACCTTC. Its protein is CATGRRQGRGYTF.

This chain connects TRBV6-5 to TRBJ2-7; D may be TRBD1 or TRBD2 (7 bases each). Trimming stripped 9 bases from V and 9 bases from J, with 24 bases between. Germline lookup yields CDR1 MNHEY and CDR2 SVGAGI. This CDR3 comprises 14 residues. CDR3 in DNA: TGTGCCAGTGGGGGGGGGACAGAGGTGGCCGGGCAGTACTTC. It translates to CASGGGTEVAGQYF.

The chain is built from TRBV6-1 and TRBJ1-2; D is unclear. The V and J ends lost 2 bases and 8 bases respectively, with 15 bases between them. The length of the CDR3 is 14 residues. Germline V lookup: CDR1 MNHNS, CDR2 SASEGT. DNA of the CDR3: TGTGCCAGCAGTGAAAGTCGGGTTCGGGAGGGCTACACCTTC. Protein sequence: CASSESRVREGYTF.

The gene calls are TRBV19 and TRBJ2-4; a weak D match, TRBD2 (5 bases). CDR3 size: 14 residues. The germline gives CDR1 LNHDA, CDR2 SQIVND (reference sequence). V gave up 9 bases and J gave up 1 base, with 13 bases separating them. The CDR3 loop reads CARATGVAKNIQYF. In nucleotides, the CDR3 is TGTGCCAGAGCCACCGGGGTCGCCAAAAACATTCAGTACTTC.

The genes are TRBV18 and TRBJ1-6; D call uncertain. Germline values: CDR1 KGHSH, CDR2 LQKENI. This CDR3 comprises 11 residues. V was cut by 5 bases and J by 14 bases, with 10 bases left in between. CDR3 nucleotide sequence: TGTGCCAGCTCAACGAGTATGGCCCTCCACTTT. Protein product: CASSTSMALHF.

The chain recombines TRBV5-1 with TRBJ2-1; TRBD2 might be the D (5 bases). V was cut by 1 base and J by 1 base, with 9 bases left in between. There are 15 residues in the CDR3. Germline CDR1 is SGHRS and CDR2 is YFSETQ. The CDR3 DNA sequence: TGCGCCAGCAGCTTGATCCGGGGTTCCTACAATGAGCAGTTCTTC. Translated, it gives CASSLIRGSYNEQFF.

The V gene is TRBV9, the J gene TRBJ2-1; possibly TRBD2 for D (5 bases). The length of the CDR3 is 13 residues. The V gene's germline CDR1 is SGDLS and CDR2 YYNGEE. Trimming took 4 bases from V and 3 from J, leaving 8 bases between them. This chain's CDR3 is CASSPRDYNEQFF. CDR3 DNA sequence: TGTGCCAGCAGCCCTCGGGACTACAATGAGCAGTTCTTC.

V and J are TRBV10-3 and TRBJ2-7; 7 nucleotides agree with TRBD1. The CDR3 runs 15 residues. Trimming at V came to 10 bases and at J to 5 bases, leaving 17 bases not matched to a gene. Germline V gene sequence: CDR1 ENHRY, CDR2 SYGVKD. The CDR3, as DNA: TGTGCCAGCCACGACTCAAGACAGGGTCGGGACGAGCAGTACTTC. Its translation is CASHDSRQGRDEQYF.

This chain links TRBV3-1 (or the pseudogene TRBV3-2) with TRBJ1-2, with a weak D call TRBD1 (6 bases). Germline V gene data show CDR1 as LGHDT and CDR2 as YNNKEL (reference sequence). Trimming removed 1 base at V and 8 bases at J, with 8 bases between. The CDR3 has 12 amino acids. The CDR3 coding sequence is TGTGCCAGCAGCCAAGCCGGACAGGGCTACACCTTC. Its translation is CASSQAGQGYTF.

As DNA, the CDR3 is TGTGCCAGCAGGAACACAGACTATGGCTACACCTTC. Amino acid sequence: CASRNTDYGYTF. The V and J genes are TRBV12-3 or TRBV12-4 and TRBJ1-2; no reliable D call. V gave up 6 bases and J gave up 3 bases, with 8 bases separating them. CDR3 length equals 12 residues.

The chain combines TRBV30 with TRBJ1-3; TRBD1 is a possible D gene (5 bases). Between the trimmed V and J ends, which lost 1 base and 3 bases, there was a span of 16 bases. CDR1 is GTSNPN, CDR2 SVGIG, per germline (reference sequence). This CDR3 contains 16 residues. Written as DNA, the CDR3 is TGTGCCTGGAGTGGTCTCCCACGGGGGGGTGGAAACACCATATATTTT. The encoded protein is CAWSGLPRGGGNTIYF. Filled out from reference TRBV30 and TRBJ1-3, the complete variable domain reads SQTIHQWPATLVQPVGSPLSLECTVEGTSNPNLYWYRQAAGRGLQLLFYSVGIGQISSEVPQNLSASRPQDRQFILSSKKLLLSDSGFYLCAWSGLPRGGGNTIYFGEGSWLTVV.